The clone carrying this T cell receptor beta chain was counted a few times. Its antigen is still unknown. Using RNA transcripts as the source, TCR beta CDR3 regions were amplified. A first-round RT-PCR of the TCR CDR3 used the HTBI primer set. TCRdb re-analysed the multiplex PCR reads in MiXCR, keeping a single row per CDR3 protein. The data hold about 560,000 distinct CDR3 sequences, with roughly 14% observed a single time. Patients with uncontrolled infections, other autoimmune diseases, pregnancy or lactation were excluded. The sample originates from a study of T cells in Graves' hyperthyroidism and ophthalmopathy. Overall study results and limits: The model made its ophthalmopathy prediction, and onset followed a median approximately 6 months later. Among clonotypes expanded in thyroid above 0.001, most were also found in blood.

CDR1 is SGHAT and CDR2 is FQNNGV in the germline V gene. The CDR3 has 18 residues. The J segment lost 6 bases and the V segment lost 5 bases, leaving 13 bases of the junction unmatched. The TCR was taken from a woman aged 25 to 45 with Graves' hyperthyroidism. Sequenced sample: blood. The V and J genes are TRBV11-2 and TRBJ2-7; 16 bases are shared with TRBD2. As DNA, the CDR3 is TGTGCCAGCAGCAAGCCGGGACTAGCGGGAGGGCCAGGCGCCGAGCAGTACTTC. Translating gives CASSKPGLAGGPGAEQYF. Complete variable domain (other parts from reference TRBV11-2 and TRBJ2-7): EAGVAQSPRYKIIEKRQSVAFWCNPISGHATLYWYQQILGQGPKLLIQFQNNGVVDDSQLPKDRFSAERLKGVDSTLKIQPAKLEDSAVYLCASSKPGLAGGPGAEQYFGPGTRLTVT.